The 27 T cell receptor beta chains below come from one sample, sequenced in a study of shared clonotypes between healthy human individuals. This table comes from immunoSEQ multiplex PCR, and its TCRdb copy is limited to in-frame clones, with some not included. Of 450,000 to 500,000 clones listed, around 73% are singletons. The sequencing input was PBMCs. These receptors originate from a woman in her thirties or forties in good health. Some clones in this sample may be carry-over from other donors' samples.

This chain joins TRBV5-1 and TRBJ1-1, with D unclear. The CDR3 consists of 12 residues. The V end was cut by 4 bases, the J end by 2 bases, with 6 bases between. Per germline, CDR1 SGHRS and CDR2 YFSETQ. The CDR3 coding sequence is TGCGCCAGCAGCCAACCTAACACTGAAGCTTTCTTT. This codes for CASSQPNTEAFF.

This rearrangement joins TRBV5-4 to TRBJ2-7; possibly TRBD2 for D (6 bases). Per germline, CDR1 SGHNT and CDR2 YYREEE (reference sequence). The CDR3 loop spans 15 amino acids. V was cut by 4 bases and J by 1 base, with 15 bases left in between. The DNA for the CDR3 is TGTGCCAGCAGCCCACGAGGTAGCGGATCCTACGAGCAGTACTTC. Protein product: CASSPRGSGSYEQYF.

The rearrangement links TRBV6-6 to TRBJ1-1; no reliable D call. Germline-derived CDR1 and CDR2 are MNHNY and SVGAGI (reference sequence). The CDR3 has 13 amino acids. Trimming pared 2 bases from V and 5 bases from J, leaving 9 bases between. DNA for the CDR3: TGTGCCAGCAGTTACGTCGGCTCGACTGAAGCTTTCTTT. Protein sequence: CASSYVGSTEAFF.

This rearrangement joins TRBV5-1 to TRBJ2-1, with 10 nucleotides matching TRBD2. This CDR3 region has 14 residues. Per the germline V gene, CDR1 is SGHRS and CDR2 is YFSETQ. Trimming took 7 bases from V and 5 from J; bases not matched to a gene: 6. The CDR3 region is CASGPSGSHNEQFF. The CDR3 DNA is TGCGCCAGCGGACCTAGCGGGAGTCACAATGAGCAGTTCTTC.

This chain connects TRBV5-1 to TRBJ2-5, with D unclear. The CDR3 is made up of 14 amino acids. The germline V and J ends were trimmed by 4 bases and 2 bases, with 12 bases remaining between them. CDR1 and CDR2 (germline): SGHRS, YFSETQ. The CDR3 nucleotides read TGCGCCAGCAGCCAAGACTGGCCTCAAGAGACCCAGTACTTC. Amino acid sequence: CASSQDWPQETQYF.

The genes are TRBV9 and TRBJ2-7, with D possibly being TRBD1 (5 bases). The CDR3 covers 15 residues. In germline, CDR1 is SGDLS, CDR2 YYNGEE. Trimming removed 0 bases at V and 0 bases at J, with 10 bases between. The CDR3 loop is CASSVDGASSYEQYF. CDR3 nucleotides: TGTGCCAGCAGCGTAGATGGGGCCAGCTCCTACGAGCAGTACTTC.

The chain is built from TRBV10-1 and TRBJ2-1; 9 nucleotides match TRBD2. Germline assignment: CDR1 WNHNN and CDR2 SYGVQD (reference sequence). The CDR3 length is 15 residues. The trim removed 3 bases at V and 8 bases at J, leaving 8 bases unmatched. The CDR3 sequence: CASSEGGRAQDEQFF. As DNA, the CDR3 is TGCGCCAGCAGTGAAGGCGGGAGGGCCCAGGATGAGCAGTTCTTC.

Turning to this clone: Other nucleotide sequences in the sample specify the same CDR3. The rearrangement joins TRBV7-2 to TRBJ2-1, with TRBD2 matching 12 bases. V trimming: 4 bases; J trimming: 6 bases; junction bases outside the gene matches: 4. The CDR3 totals 15 residues. Germline V CDR1 and CDR2: SGHTA, FQGNSA. The CDR3 here is CASSSRLAGANEQFF. The CDR3 DNA follows: TGTGCCAGCAGCTCCAGACTAGCGGGAGCCAATGAGCAGTTCTTC.

The rearrangement links TRBV29-1 to TRBJ2-7; possibly TRBD2 for D (6 bases). V lost 2 bases and J lost 5, with 16 bases in between. Germline CDR1 is SQVTM and CDR2 is ANQGSEA. This CDR3 is built from 14 residues. CDR3 amino acids: CSVEFGAGGNEQYF. CDR3 sequence (DNA): TGCAGCGTTGAATTCGGGGCGGGCGGGAACGAGCAGTACTTC.

This clone was found once. The chain has TRBV4-1 and TRBJ2-7, with D maybe TRBD1 (6 bases). The V gene lost 4 bases and the J gene lost 0 bases, with 19 bases spanning the gap. CDR1 MGHRA and CDR2 YSYEKL come from the germline V gene. CDR3 length equals 17 residues. The CDR3 protein is CASSPGTFLMGSYEQYF. CDR3 bases: TGCGCCAGCAGCCCCGGGACATTCCTTATGGGCTCCTACGAGCAGTACTTC.

This chain connects TRBV30 to TRBJ1-6; weak D call: TRBD1 (5 bases). The germline V gene has CDR1 GTSNPN and CDR2 SVGIG (reference sequence). Trimming shortened V by 3 bases and J by 1 base, and 10 bases separated the two germline ends. The CDR3 covers 15 residues. The CDR3 DNA reads TGTGCCTGGAGCCTCGACAGTTCCTATAATTCACCCCTCCACTTT. Amino acid sequence: CAWSLDSSYNSPLHF.

V gene TRBV4-2 combines with J gene TRBJ2-7; tentative D call: TRBD2 (6 bases). Germline CDR1 is LGHNA and CDR2 is YNFKEQ. There are 13 residues in the CDR3. V lost 1 base and J lost 5, with 9 bases in between. CDR3 loop: CASSQAGVNEQYF. CDR3 DNA: TGTGCCAGCAGCCAAGCGGGAGTTAACGAGCAGTACTTC.

The V gene is TRBV18, the J gene TRBJ2-5, with D possibly being TRBD2 (6 bases). The DNA end favors TRBJ2-7, so the J call may be wrong. Germline CDR1 KGHSH, CDR2 LQKENI. The CDR3 has 14 residues. CDR3 nucleotide sequence: TGTGCCAGCTCACCTGGCGGGAACTCCTACGAGCAGTACTTC. Protein product: CASSPGGNSYEQYF.

This chain connects TRBV5-1 to TRBJ2-7, with D unclear. CDR3 length equals 15 residues. Deletions cut 0 bases from V and 2 bases from J, with 12 bases between. Germline CDR1 is SGHRS and CDR2 is YFSETQ. This chain's CDR3 is CASSLARDIPYEQYF. CDR3 sequence (DNA): TGCGCCAGCAGCTTGGCCCGAGACATCCCCTACGAGCAGTACTTC.

The chain is built from TRBV14 and TRBJ2-7; D is unclear. This CDR3 has 15 amino acids. Trimming shortened V by 0 bases and J by 3 bases, and 12 bases separated the two germline ends. Germline assignment: CDR1 SGHDN and CDR2 FVKESK. The CDR3 bases are TGTGCCAGCAGCCAAGATCTCGCCCAATTCTACGAGCAGTACTTC. Translated, it gives CASSQDLAQFYEQYF.

The chain joins TRBV9 to TRBJ2-1; 8 bases match TRBD2. CDR1 SGDLS and CDR2 YYNGEE come from the germline V gene. With 3 bases clipped from V and 3 bases from J, the junction kept 8 bases outside the gene matches. This CDR3 has 16 residues. The CDR3 spells CASSALAAGVYNEQFF. The CDR3 DNA follows: TGTGCCAGCAGCGCACTAGCGGCGGGAGTCTACAATGAGCAGTTCTTC.

The chain links TRBV15 to TRBJ2-3; possibly TRBD2 for D (7 bases). CDR1 LNHNV and CDR2 YYDKDF come from the germline V gene (reference sequence). This CDR3 spans 17 amino acids. The V gene lost 5 bases and the J gene lost 2 bases, with 20 bases spanning the gap. CDR3 in DNA: TGTGCCACCAGCTCATACACTGGGGGGGCCTACACAGATACGCAGTATTTT. Residues: CATSSYTGGAYTDTQYF.

The J gene is TRBJ2-3, the V gene TRBV5-1; tentative D call: TRBD1 (6 bases). The CDR3 consists of 15 residues. The germline gives CDR1 SGHRS, CDR2 YFSETQ. V lost 4 bases to trimming and J lost 4 bases, with 16 bases between them. The CDR3 here is CASSPLQGKADTQYF. For the CDR3, the DNA is TGCGCCAGCAGCCCCCTCCAGGGGAAGGCAGATACGCAGTATTTT.

The chain is built from TRBV28 and TRBJ2-7; D tentatively reads TRBD1 or TRBD2 (5 bases each). This CDR3 is built from 14 residues. Germline V gives CDR1 MDHEN, CDR2 SYDVKM. The V end was cut by 5 bases, the J end by 3 bases, with 14 bases between. CDR3 sequence: CASSPDRDLYEQYF. As DNA, the CDR3 is TGTGCCAGCAGTCCGGACCGGGACCTCTACGAGCAGTACTTC.

V and J are TRBV5-6 and TRBJ2-1; D remains unclear. Per germline, CDR1 SGHDT and CDR2 YYEEEE. The CDR3 runs to 14 residues. The V gene lost 2 bases and the J gene lost 1 base, with 7 bases spanning the gap. CDR3 sequence (DNA): TGTGCCAGCAGCTTTTGGCAATCCTACAATGAGCAGTTCTTC. Residues: CASSFWQSYNEQFF. Using reference TRBV5-6 and TRBJ2-1 for the parts outside the CDR3, the full variable domain is DAGVTQSPTHLIKTRGQQVTLRCSPKSGHDTVSWYQQALGQGPQFIFQYYEEEERQRGNFPDRFSGHQFPNYSSELNVNALLLGDSALYLCASSFWQSYNEQFFGPGTRLTVL.

Details on this clone: A read error is the likely source, as a far larger clone sits one nucleotide away. The same CDR3 also results from other DNA sequences found in this sample. The chain combines TRBV19 with TRBJ1-4; D unclear. This CDR3 is 15 amino acids long. CDR1 is LNHDA, CDR2 SQIVND, per germline (reference sequence). The CDR3 region has the DNA TGTGCTAGTAGTATACCCGGACTCGGAGCGCAAGCACTGTTTTTT. This encodes CASSIPGLGAQALFF.

This sequence joins TRBV7-9 and TRBJ2-2; 10 bases fit TRBD1. This CDR3 has 17 amino acids. Germline V CDR1 and CDR2: SEHNR, FQNEAQ (reference sequence). J lost 4 bases, V lost 5 bases, and 10 bases had no gene match. CDR3 in amino acids: CASSPRGDRGTTGELFF. In DNA, the CDR3 is TGTGCCAGCAGCCCTAGGGGGGACAGGGGTACCACCGGGGAGCTGTTTTTT.

Only a few counts were recorded for this clone. This rearrangement joins TRBV18 to TRBJ1-5; tentatively, D is TRBD1 (6 bases). CDR1 is KGHSH and CDR2 is LQKENI in the germline V gene. Trimming removed 4 bases from V and 2 bases from J, with 12 bases in between. The CDR3 length is 15 residues. The DNA for the CDR3 is TGTGCCAGCTCACGAACGACAGGAGGCAATCAGCCCCAGCATTTT. It specifies CASSRTTGGNQPQHF.

The J gene is TRBJ2-1, the V gene TRBV28; 7 nucleotides match TRBD1. V shed 6 bases and J 4 bases; nucleotides not matched to a gene: 9. The CDR3 runs to 15 residues. In germline, CDR1 is MDHEN, CDR2 SYDVKM. CDR3 residues: CASSPPGTEYNEQFF. The CDR3 coding sequence is TGTGCCAGCAGCCCCCCCGGGACAGAGTACAATGAGCAGTTCTTC.

This chain uses TRBV7-2 with TRBJ1-2; D uncertain. The germline V and J ends were trimmed by 0 bases and 4 bases, with 9 bases remaining between them. This CDR3 comprises 14 residues. Germline CDR1 and CDR2: SGHTA and FQGNSA. The CDR3 DNA follows: TGTGCCAGCAGCTTAGCAGGGTTGGGCTATGGCTACACCTTC. Its translation is CASSLAGLGYGYTF.

This clone came up a few times. The rearrangement links TRBV4-3 to TRBJ2-1; 7 bases line up with TRBD2. CDR3 size: 16 residues. CDR1 LGHNA and CDR2 YSLEER come from the germline V gene. V dropped 0 bases and J dropped 4; count of bases not matched to a gene: 6. The CDR3 loop is CASSQEVAGLYNEQFF. DNA of the CDR3: TGCGCCAGCAGCCAAGAGGTAGCGGGCTTATACAATGAGCAGTTCTTC.

The genes are TRBV9 and TRBJ1-1, with a possible D match to TRBD1 (5 bases). CDR1 and CDR2 from the germline V gene are SGDLS and YYNGEE. The CDR3 runs 17 residues. Trimming shortened V by 0 bases and J by 0 bases, and 15 bases separated the two germline ends. This chain's CDR3 is CASSVGTIPLMNTEAFF. In nucleotides, the CDR3 is TGTGCCAGCAGCGTAGGGACAATCCCTCTCATGAACACTGAAGCTTTCTTT.